The rows below give T cell receptor beta chains drawn from one sample of a study of cytomegalovirus exposure and HLA in healthy donors. TCRdb's copy holds only in-frame clones and misses some; the assay was immunoSEQ multiplex PCR. The sample lists under 200,000 clones; around 77% were seen once. Sample: PBMCs. These receptors came from a man aged 30 to 45 in good health and CMV-seronegative. Both conserved end residues are part of each CDR3. A D gene is named only where the DNA matches it firmly. Size tells how often a clone was seen (once, few, many) or the class of an expanded clone, and some rows leave it out.

TRBJ2-7 | TRBV19 | NA | NA | CASSPTLDKPYEQYF | TGTGCCAGTAGCCCGACCCTGGACAAGCCCTACGAGCAGTACTTC
TRBJ1-6 | TRBV28 | NA | once | CASSFRQSTSPLHF | TGTGCCAGCAGTTTCCGACAGAGCACTTCACCCCTCCACTTT
TRBJ1-3 | TRBV30 | NA | NA | CAWSVGGSGNTIYF | TGTGCCTGGAGTGTGGGGGGCTCTGGAAACACCATATATTTT
TRBJ2-7 | TRBV19 | NA | NA | CASSIRGGEQYF | TGTGCCAGTAGTATAAGGGGGGGTGAGCAGTACTTC
TRBJ2-7 | TRBV2 | TRBD1 | once | CASSRDRGAYEQYF | TGTGCCAGCAGTCGGGACAGGGGTGCCTACGAGCAGTACTTC
TRBJ2-7 | TRBV5-1 | NA | few | CASSLGQGPDEQYF | TGCGCCAGCAGCTTGGGGCAGGGTCCCGACGAGCAGTACTTC
TRBJ1-2 | TRBV9 | TRBD1 | few | CASSVEPRQGAYGYTF | TGTGCCAGCAGCGTAGAACCTAGACAGGGGGCCTATGGCTACACCTTC
TRBJ1-4 | TRBV5-1 | TRBD1 | few | CASSLGGQGDEKLFF | TGCGCCAGCAGCTTGGGGGGACAGGGTGATGAAAAACTGTTTTTT
TRBJ2-1 | TRBV14 | NA | NA | CASSQWTAKSSYNEQFF | TGTGCCAGCAGCCAATGGACAGCGAAAAGCTCCTACAATGAGCAGTTCTTC
TRBJ1-4 | TRBV30 | NA | few | CAWSPHRAEKLFF | TGTGCCTGGAGTCCACACAGGGCTGAAAAACTGTTTTTT
TRBJ2-2 | TRBV12-2 | NA | NA | CASRLAALAGGKTGELFF | TGTGCAAGTCGCTTAGCCGCACTAGCGGGAGGTAAAACCGGGGAGCTGTTTTTT